These 10 T cell receptor beta chains originate from one sample sequenced in a study of T-cell reconstitution after alpha-beta-depleted transplantation in children. Construction of the TCRbeta library involved unique molecular identifiers. MiXCR, run by TCRdb on the PCR reads, gives a single entry per CDR3 protein. The table has approximately 350,000 distinct CDR3 sequences, about 17% seen once; the top ten hold about 41%. The sample in question was PBMCs, mostly from graft donor cells, obtained 360 days after TCRalphabeta/CD19-depleted stem cell transplant. The receptors here all came from a male patient between 2 and 10 years old who had a stem cell transplant for acute lymphoblastic leukemia, so the T cells may come from the graft donor.

Points on this clonotype: A much larger clone is a single base away; this may be a read error. The chain recombines TRBV5-5 with TRBJ2-7; D gene uncertain. The V end was cut by 4 bases, the J end by 3 bases, with 17 bases between. Germline V gene sequence: CDR1 SGHKS, CDR2 YYEKEE (reference sequence). There are 15 residues in the CDR3. This CDR3 is CASSRLTHKDYEQYF. The CDR3 DNA is TGTGCCAGCAGCCGACTGACCCACAAGGACTACGAGCAGTACTTC.

DNA for the CDR3: TGCGCCAGCAGCCAGCAGGGGCGGGAGTTAGATACGCAGTATTTT. Amino acid sequence: CASSQQGRELDTQYF. V is TRBV4-3 and J is TRBJ2-3; TRBD2 is a possible D gene (7 bases). CDR3 length: 15 residues. CDR1 and CDR2 (germline): LGHNA, YSLEER. V was clipped by 3 bases and J by 5 bases, with 15 bases between them.

This clonotype turned up a few times. At one end, the junction sequence differs from germline, possibly due to a read error. The V and J genes are TRBV14 and TRBJ1-2; no definite D call. Germline CDR1 is SGHDN and CDR2 is FVKESK. The CDR3 length is 14 residues. This chain's CDR3 is CASNQSYSQRGYTF. Written as DNA, the CDR3 is TGTGCCAGCAACCAATCATATTCCCAGCGTGGCTACACCTTC.

This clonotype was seen a handful of times. This chain uses TRBV5-1 with TRBJ2-3; D is undetermined. This CDR3 has 15 amino acids. From germline, CDR1 is SGHRS and CDR2 YFSETQ. The V end lost 5 bases, the J end lost 5 bases, and 18 bases lay between the germline ends. The CDR3 region has the DNA TGCGCCAGCAGTTGGACGACCCAGTTGGGAGATACGCAGTATTTT. Translated, it gives CASSWTTQLGDTQYF. Full variable domain (outside the CDR3, taken from reference TRBV5-1 and TRBJ2-3): KAGVTQTPRYLIKTRGQQVTLSCSPISGHRSVSWYQQTPGQGLQFLFEYFSETQRNKGNFPGRFSGRQFSNSRSEMNVSTLELGDSALYLCASSWTTQLGDTQYFGPGTRLTVL.

This chain uses TRBV4-2 with TRBJ2-2; D not certain. The CDR3 is 16 amino acids. Trimming removed 4 bases at V and 1 base at J, with 13 bases between. Germline V gene sequence: CDR1 LGHNA, CDR2 YNFKEQ. The CDR3: CASSPVLRVNTGELFF. The CDR3, as DNA: TGTGCCAGCAGCCCTGTTTTAAGAGTGAACACCGGGGAGCTGTTTTTT.

The table lists this clonotype with many counts. The chain is built from TRBV4-1 and TRBJ2-4; 8 bases agree with TRBD2. The length of the CDR3 is 19 residues. J was trimmed by 1 base and V by 0 bases; bases with no gene match: 11. Germline CDR1 reads MGHRA; CDR2 reads YSYEKL. CDR3 sequence (DNA): TGCGCCAGCAGCCAAGATCCGCTCGGGGGGGGCAATGCCAAAAACATTCAGTACTTC. It codes for CASSQDPLGGGNAKNIQYF.

This clonotype was observed a few times. The rearrangement uses TRBV24-1 and TRBJ2-1, with D hard to call. The germline gives CDR1 KGHDR, CDR2 SFDVKD. The CDR3 contains 12 residues. Trimming took off 0 bases at V and 14 bases at J, with 10 bases between the two ends. The CDR3 DNA is TGTGCCACCAGTGATTTGAGGAGCCGGAAGTTCTTC. Encoded protein: CATSDLRSRKFF.

This clonotype came up a few times. V is TRBV5-1 and J is TRBJ2-7; D call uncertain. V gave up 4 bases and J gave up 4 bases, with 18 bases separating them. The CDR3 spans 15 residues. Germline V lookup: CDR1 SGHRS, CDR2 YFSETQ. The CDR3, as DNA: TGCGCCAGCAGCCCCTGGGTACGACCCAATTACGAGCAGTACTTC. The encoded protein is CASSPWVRPNYEQYF.

There are many counts of this clonotype. The chain recombines TRBV20-1 with TRBJ2-6; no definite D call. Trimming took 6 bases from V and 0 from J, leaving 9 bases between them. The CDR3 spans 14 residues. Germline V gene lookup returns CDR1 DFQATT and CDR2 SNEGSKA (reference sequence). This CDR3 reads CSARSHSGANVLTF. CDR3 nucleotide sequence: TGCAGTGCCAGGTCCCACTCTGGGGCCAACGTCCTGACTTTC.

This chain links TRBV4-3 with TRBJ2-7; tentative D call: TRBD1 (6 bases). CDR3 length equals 14 residues. The V end was cut by 1 base, the J end by 4 bases, with 11 bases between. CDR1 and CDR2 (germline): LGHNA, YSLEER. The chain's CDR3 is CASSQGPGEYEQYF. CDR3 DNA: TGCGCCAGCAGCCAAGGGCCAGGGGAGTACGAGCAGTACTTC.